Listed below are T cell receptor beta chains from one sample, sequenced in a study of blood T cell repertoires in COVID-19. The protocol was immunoSEQ multiplex PCR, while the TCRdb copy is restricted to in-frame clones and leaves out a portion. The data hold roughly 75,000 clones, with 81% observed a single time. Material for sequencing was peripheral blood. These receptors came from a woman in her seventies with acute or convalescent COVID-19. Both conserved end residues are part of each CDR3. A D gene is named only where the DNA matches it firmly. Some rows have no size entry. The others give once, few or many, or a class for an expanded clone.

J | size | D | V | DNA | CDR3
TRBJ2-1 | few | . | TRBV6-4 | TGTGCCAGCAGTGATGGGACTGCCACGGTGGGTGAGCAGTTCTTC | CASSDGTATVGEQFF
TRBJ1-1 | . | TRBD1 | TRBV7-9 | TGTGCCAGCAGCCATCCGGGACAGGGGTTGAACACTGAAGTTTTCTTT | CASSHPGQGLNTEVFF
TRBJ2-7 | . | . | TRBV7-9 | TGTGCCAGCAGCTTAGCCCATGGCCACACCTACGAGCAGTACTTC | CASSLAHGHTYEQYF
TRBJ1-5 | . | TRBD1 | TRBV6-5 | TGTGCCAGCTTGCTCCAGGGGGCTAGCCAGCCCCAGCATTTT | CASLLQGASQPQHF
TRBJ2-1 | . | TRBD2 | TRBV18 | TGTGCCAGCTCCCCGGGACTAGATATCGATGAGCAGTTCTTC | CASSPGLDIDEQFF
TRBJ1-5 | . | . | TRBV19 | TGTGCCAGTAGTATAGATAGGGGGTTTCAGCCCCAGCATTTT | CASSIDRGFQPQHF
TRBJ2-1 | . | . | TRBV29-1 | TGCAGCGTTGGACAGGCTACCTCCTACAATGAGCAGTTCTTC | CSVGQATSYNEQFF
TRBJ2-1 | . | . | TRBV6-5 | TGTGCCAGCAGTACCCGGGACACCTACAATGAGCAGTTCTTC | CASSTRDTYNEQFF
TRBJ1-1 | . | . | TRBV7-6 | TGTGCCAGCAGCTTACACTTGAACACTGAAGCTTTCTTT | CASSLHLNTEAFF
TRBJ1-1 | . | TRBD1 | TRBV6-5 | TGTGCCAGCAGGGGGGACAGGGCGAACACTGAAGCTTTCTTT | CASRGDRANTEAFF
TRBJ1-5 | . | . | TRBV5-1 | TGCGCCAGCAGCTTGGGGGGGCTTATGGAGCCCCAGCATTTT | CASSLGGLMEPQHF
TRBJ2-2 | . | . | TRBV3-1/TRBV3-2 | TGTGCCAGCAGCCAATTCTCGCAGGGGGGGAACACCGGGGAGCTGTTTTTT | CASSQFSQGGNTGELFF
TRBJ1-4 | . | . | TRBV6-5 | TGTGCCAGCAGTCGTACTAATGAAAAACTGTTTTTT | CASSRTNEKLFF
TRBJ1-6 | . | . | TRBV3-1/TRBV3-2 | TGTGCCAGCAGCCCGGCCGTCTCAAGGAGCTCCTATAATTCACCCCTCCACTTT | CASSPAVSRSSYNSPLHF
TRBJ2-2 | few | TRBD1 | TRBV6-5 | TGTGCCAGCATAGGACAGGGGAACACCGGGGAGCTGTTTTTT | CASIGQGNTGELFF
TRBJ2-7 | medium-sized | . | TRBV5-5 | TGTGCCAGCAGTAAGTGGGCTACCTACGAGCAGTACTTC | CASSKWATYEQYF
TRBJ2-5 | . | . | TRBV5-1 | TGCGCCAGCAGCACCGGGGGTTCCGGAGAGACCCAGTACTTC | CASSTGGSGETQYF
TRBJ1-5 | . | TRBD1 | TRBV27 | TGTGCCAGCAGTCCCGGGACAGGGGTCAATCAGCCCCAGCATTTT | CASSPGTGVNQPQHF
TRBJ2-5 | . | TRBD1 | TRBV7-9 | TGTGCCAGCAGCGAACAGGGGCTCCAAGAGACCCAGTACTTC | CASSEQGLQETQYF
TRBJ2-5 | . | TRBD2 | TRBV28 | TGTGCCAGCAGTTCCCTCCCGACTAGCGGAGTAGCCCAAGAGACCCAGTACTTC | CASSSLPTSGVAQETQYF
TRBJ2-4 | . | . | TRBV6-5 | TGTGCCAGCAGTAGTCAGTCTAAAAACATTCAGTACTTC | CASSSQSKNIQYF
TRBJ2-5 | . | TRBD2 | TRBV4-1 | TGCGCCAGCAGCCAAGATTTTACCGAGCGGGGCCTACAAGAGACCCAGTACTTC | CASSQDFTERGLQETQYF
TRBJ1-2 | . | TRBD1 | TRBV19 | TGTGCCAGTAGTACGCGACAGGGGGTTCTTGGCTATGGCTACACCTTC | CASSTRQGVLGYGYTF
TRBJ2-1 | . | TRBD2 | TRBV4-1 | TGCGCCAGCAGTGGTACTAGCGGGAGTAATAATGAGCAGTTCTTC | CASSGTSGSNNEQFF
TRBJ2-2 | . | TRBD1 | TRBV24-1 | TGTGCCACCAGTGATTTGTACGGGACAGGGAACACCGGGGAGCTGTTTTTT | CATSDLYGTGNTGELFF
TRBJ2-3 | . | TRBD1 | TRBV5-1 | TGCGCCAGCAGCTTGGTGACAGGGGCAGATACGCAGTATTTT | CASSLVTGADTQYF
TRBJ2-1 | . | TRBD1 | TRBV6-2/TRBV6-3 | TGTGCCAGCAGTTACGGGACAGGGGTATACAATGAGCAGTTCTTC | CASSYGTGVYNEQFF
TRBJ1-2 | . | . | TRBV5-6 | TGTGCCAGCACCTCGTCCTATGGCTACACCTTC | CASTSSYGYTF
TRBJ2-2 | . | TRBD1 | TRBV18 | TGTGCCAGTCAGTCCGCAGGGGGCAACACCGGGGAGCTGTTTTTT | CASQSAGGNTGELFF
TRBJ1-1 | . | . | TRBV19 | TGTGCCAGCAAAAAGGGGTATAGCACTGAAGCTTTCTTT | CASKKGYSTEAFF
TRBJ1-1 | . | . | TRBV14 | TGTGCCAGCAGCCAATCAATGAATCCCAGGGCTGAAGCTTTCTTT | CASSQSMNPRAEAFF
TRBJ2-7 | . | . | TRBV28 | TGTGCCAGCAGTTCAAGCGGTGGGAGGGGGTTCTCCTACGAGCAGTACTTC | CASSSSGGRGFSYEQYF
TRBJ2-1 | . | TRBD2 | TRBV7-2 | TGTGCCAGCAGCTCCCGTATAGCGGGGGGGTCCTACAATGAGCAGTTCTTC | CASSSRIAGGSYNEQFF
TRBJ1-1 | . | . | TRBV30 | TGTGCCTGGAGTCACCCAGGGAGGGACACTGAAGCTTTCTTT | CAWSHPGRDTEAFF
TRBJ2-7 | . | TRBD2 | TRBV5-1 | TGCGCCAGCAGCTTGGCCAGCGGGATTCCTTCCTACGAGCAGTACTTC | CASSLASGIPSYEQYF
TRBJ1-2 | . | . | TRBV19 | TGTGCCAGTTCTCCAAACAGGGAATCAAATGGCTACACCTTC | CASSPNRESNGYTF
TRBJ2-7 | . | . | TRBV10-3 | TGTGCCATCAGTGAGGGGGTAGTGGGGGCTGGCGAGCAGTACTTC | CAISEGVVGAGEQYF
TRBJ2-1 | . | TRBD2 | TRBV20-1 | TGCAGTGCTAGTAGCGGGAGCTCCTACAATGAGCAGTTCTTC | CSASSGSSYNEQFF
TRBJ1-3 | . | . | TRBV4-3 | TGCGCCAGCAGCCAAGATGCCCGCTATGGAAACACCATATATTTT | CASSQDARYGNTIYF
TRBJ2-7 | . | TRBD1 | TRBV6-5 | TGTGCCAGCAATGGACAGGGGAGCGAGCAGTACTTC | CASNGQGSEQYF
TRBJ1-1 | . | TRBD1 | TRBV7-2 | TGTGCCAGCAGCACGACAGGGGGCACTGAAGCTTTCTTT | CASSTTGGTEAFF
TRBJ2-1 | . | TRBD2 | TRBV29-1 | TGCAGCGTTGATTGGTTTAGCGGGTCCTACAATGAGCAGTTCTTC | CSVDWFSGSYNEQFF